This entry lists 23 T cell receptor beta chains sequenced from one sample in a study of shared T cell receptors in the human thymus. Clones were read by immunoSEQ multiplex PCR, and TCRdb kept only the in-frame ones, dropping some. The table shows 720,000 or so clones, with around 85% occurring only once. The same data also contributed to another study, on human thymus T cells.

The sample was thymocytes. The receptors originated from a girl less than two years old with a congenital heart defect.

The chain couples TRBV6-5 to TRBJ1-2; no definite D call. The CDR3 consists of 14 residues. V shed 5 bases and J shed 0 bases, with 10 bases lying between them. Germline CDR1 reads MNHEY; CDR2 reads SVGAGI. This CDR3 reads CASSLAETNYGYTF. CDR3 DNA: TGTGCCAGCAGTCTTGCGGAGACTAACTATGGCTACACCTTC.

V and J are TRBV10-3 and TRBJ2-1, with a possible D match to TRBD2 (7 bases). Germline CDR1 and CDR2: ENHRY and SYGVKD. The V and J ends lost 8 bases and 13 bases respectively, with 27 bases between them. CDR3 length: 15 amino acids. The CDR3 reads CAIQAGFTGGDFQFF. Here the CDR3 DNA reads TGTGCCATCCAGGCGGGGTTTACGGGGGGCGATTTCCAGTTCTTC.

The V and J genes are TRBV9 and TRBJ2-2; 8 bases match TRBD1. Germline loops: CDR1 SGDLS, CDR2 YYNGEE. The CDR3 length is 19 residues. V shed 4 bases, J shed 1 base, and the junction held 15 bases outside the gene matches. The DNA of the CDR3 is TGTGCCAGCAGCCAGAACCCCTTTAAAGACAGGGGGAACACCGGGGAGCTGTTTTTT. It codes for CASSQNPFKDRGNTGELFF.

J is TRBJ1-5 and V is TRBV21-1; the D call TRBD1 from the table was never checked on the DNA. TRBV21-1 is a pseudogene. This CDR3 contains 15 residues. The DNA for the CDR3 is TGTGCCAGCAGACCTACGAGGACAGAAAATCAGCCCCAGCATTTT. Its protein product is CASRPTRTENQPQHF.

This chain uses TRBV28 with TRBJ2-1; TRBD2 matches at 13 bases. Germline CDR1 MDHEN, CDR2 SYDVKM. This CDR3 contains 18 residues. V gave up 8 bases and J gave up 3 bases; unmatched junction bases: 13. The CDR3: CASAGTSGAVGIYNEQFF. CDR3 sequence (DNA): TGTGCCAGCGCCGGGACTAGCGGGGCTGTCGGGATCTACAATGAGCAGTTCTTC.

The chain combines TRBV12-5 with TRBJ2-5; a weak D match, TRBD2 (5 bases). In germline, CDR1 is LGHNT, CDR2 FRNRAP. Trimming took off 3 bases at V and 1 base at J, with 9 bases between the two ends. This CDR3 is built from 14 residues. The CDR3 DNA follows: TGTGCTAGTGGTTTTGAGCGGTCCCAAGAGACCCAGTACTTC. Its protein product is CASGFERSQETQYF.

The DNA for the CDR3 is TGCAGCGTTGGTACAGCCTACGAGCAGTACTTC. Translated, it gives CSVGTAYEQYF. J is TRBJ2-7 and V is TRBV29-1, with unresolved D. In germline, CDR1 is SQVTM, CDR2 ANQGSEA. Trimming cost V 4 bases and J 2 bases, with 6 bases left between them. The CDR3 contains 11 residues.

The J gene is TRBJ1-1, the V gene TRBV27; 9 bases align to TRBD1. The CDR3 is 18 amino acids. Germline assignment: CDR1 MNHEY and CDR2 SMNVEV (reference sequence). V lost 1 base to trimming and J lost 1 base; unmatched junction nucleotides: 10. For the CDR3, the DNA is TGTGCCAGCAGTTTATGGGGACAGGGAGGGAGCGGGAACACTGAAGCTTTCTTT. Translated: CASSLWGQGGSGNTEAFF.

The rearrangement links TRBV10-3 to TRBJ1-1; 8 bases align to TRBD1. Trimming took 6 bases from V and 6 from J; bases not matched to a gene: 3. The CDR3 loop spans 12 amino acids. Germline V CDR1 and CDR2: ENHRY, SYGVKD. The chain's CDR3 is CAIRRQGSEAFF. The CDR3 coding sequence is TGTGCCATCAGGAGACAGGGGTCTGAAGCTTTCTTT.

The rearrangement uses TRBV20-1 and TRBJ1-1, with D unclear. Per germline, CDR1 DFQATT and CDR2 SNEGSKA (reference sequence). The CDR3 has 10 residues. V was cut by 8 bases and J by 6 bases, with 10 bases left in between. Here the CDR3 DNA reads TGCAGTAACTGGCGGGCTGAAGCTTTCTTT. It encodes CSNWRAEAFF.

This sequence joins TRBV6-5 and TRBJ1-6; D remains unclear. V lost 2 bases and J 16 bases, leaving 12 bases between the germline ends. The CDR3 is 12 residues long. Germline CDR1 MNHEY, CDR2 SVGAGI. This CDR3 reads CASSYRVSPLHF. CDR3 nucleotides: TGTGCCAGCAGTTACCGGGTTTCGCCGCTCCACTTT.

This chain uses TRBV5-4 with TRBJ2-3, with D hard to call. Germline assignment: CDR1 SGHNT and CDR2 YYREEE (reference sequence). The CDR3 sequence is 16 residues long. V was trimmed by 0 bases and J by 2 bases, leaving 13 bases between them. The CDR3 is CASSLVYQTNTDTQYF. The CDR3 DNA reads TGTGCCAGCAGCTTGGTGTACCAGACAAACACAGATACGCAGTATTTT.

The chain recombines TRBV28 with TRBJ1-5; maybe TRBD1 (5 bases). The CDR3 is made up of 18 amino acids. Germline CDR1 is MDHEN and CDR2 is SYDVKM. V dropped 3 bases and J dropped 0 bases, with 18 bases sitting between them. DNA of the CDR3: TGTGCCAGCAGTTTTGATTCAGGGAGGGAGAGTAGCAATCAGCCCCAGCATTTT. Its translation is CASSFDSGRESSNQPQHF.

This rearrangement joins TRBV28 to TRBJ1-6, with D possibly matching TRBD1 (5 bases). V was clipped by 4 bases and J by 2 bases, with 6 bases between them. This CDR3 has 14 residues. Germline loops: CDR1 MDHEN, CDR2 SYDVKM. As DNA, the CDR3 is TGTGCCAGCAGTTCAGGGCCCTATAATTCACCCCTCCACTTT. Its translation: CASSSGPYNSPLHF.

This rearrangement joins TRBV4-3 to TRBJ2-3; D is unclear. Deletions cut 0 bases from V and 13 bases from J, with 20 bases between. There are 15 residues in the CDR3. CDR1 and CDR2 from the germline V gene are LGHNA and YSLEER. This chain's CDR3 is CASSQDSAFPYSKYF. The CDR3 region has the DNA TGCGCCAGCAGCCAAGATTCTGCATTTCCCTACTCGAAGTATTTT.

The chain is built from TRBV5-6 and TRBJ1-5, with D hard to call. The CDR3 extends over 14 amino acids. Germline V CDR1 and CDR2: SGHDT, YYEEEE. The V end was cut by 0 bases, the J end by 5 bases, with 9 bases between. CDR3 in DNA: TGTGCCAGCAGCTTGGGACACCGGTATCAGCCCCAGCATTTT. Residues: CASSLGHRYQPQHF.

CDR3 sequence reads: CASSDRDRGSPLHF. DNA of the CDR3: TGTGCCAGCAGCGACCGGGACAGGGGTTCACCCCTCCACTTT. This rearrangement joins TRBV7-3 to TRBJ1-6, with 10 bases fitting TRBD1. The CDR3 totals 14 residues. The germline V gene has CDR1 SGHTA and CDR2 FQGTGA. V trimming: 5 bases; J trimming: 9 bases; junction bases outside the gene matches: 4.

V gene TRBV5-1 combines with J gene TRBJ2-3, with 8 bases fitting TRBD1. CDR1 and CDR2 (germline): SGHRS, YFSETQ. The CDR3 extends over 15 amino acids. V was pared by 0 bases and J by 1 base, with 1 base of the junction left unmatched. This CDR3 is CASSLAGGGTDTQYF. The CDR3 nucleotides read TGCGCCAGCAGCTTGGCAGGGGGCGGCACAGATACGCAGTATTTT.

J is TRBJ1-2 and V is TRBV29-1; D is perhaps TRBD1 (6 bases). The V end lost 4 bases, the J end lost 2 bases, and 17 bases lay between the germline ends. The CDR3 covers 15 residues. CDR1 SQVTM and CDR2 ANQGSEA come from the germline V gene. This CDR3 reads CSVAGTGSGNYGYTF. CDR3 bases: TGCAGCGTTGCTGGTACAGGGAGTGGGAACTATGGCTACACCTTC. The whole variable domain, filled in from reference TRBV29-1 and TRBJ1-2, reads SAVISQKPSRDICQRGTSLTIQCQVDSQVTMMFWYRQQPGQSLTLIATANQGSEATYESGFVIDKFPISRPNLTFSTLTVSNMSPEDSSIYLCSVAGTGSGNYGYTFGSGTRLTVV.

The rearrangement joins TRBV10-2 to TRBJ2-5; a possible D gene is TRBD1 (5 bases). The CDR3 sequence is 17 residues long. CDR1 is WSHSY and CDR2 is SAAADI in the germline V gene. V was clipped by 0 bases and J by 5 bases, with 19 bases between them. The CDR3 nucleotides are TGCGCCAGCAGTGAGTCGGGCAGGGTGCCGACCAGGGAGACCCAGTACTTC. This codes for CASSESGRVPTRETQYF.

This rearrangement joins TRBV10-3 to TRBJ1-5; TRBD1 matches at 7 bases. The CDR3 loop spans 12 amino acids. With 10 bases clipped from V and 3 bases from J, the junction kept 3 bases outside the gene matches. CDR1 is ENHRY, CDR2 SYGVKD, per germline. CDR3 in amino acids: CATGQVNQPQHF. CDR3 in DNA: TGTGCCACCGGACAGGTCAATCAGCCCCAGCATTTT.

The chain joins TRBV10-3 to TRBJ1-2, with no clear D. CDR3 length: 15 amino acids. Germline CDR1 is ENHRY and CDR2 is SYGVKD. Trimming took 4 bases from V and 2 from J, leaving 14 bases between them. The CDR3 nucleotides read TGTGCCATCAGTGTGCCGGGAACCGAGAACTATGGCTACACCTTC. It codes for CAISVPGTENYGYTF.

The chain uses TRBV6-1 and TRBJ1-5, with 9 bases matching TRBD1. V shed 1 base, J shed 6 bases, and the junction held 19 bases outside the gene matches. In germline, CDR1 is MNHNS, CDR2 SASEGT. This CDR3 spans 20 amino acids. The CDR3 region is CASSEEGGRLRDRARQPQHF. In DNA, the CDR3 is TGTGCCAGCAGTGAAGAAGGGGGACGTCTCCGGGACAGGGCACGTCAGCCCCAGCATTTT.